These T cell receptor beta chains were read from a single sample in a study of OX40 agonist ivuxolimab in advanced cancers. Repertoires were generated with immunoSEQ multiplex PCR, while TCRdb's copy carries only in-frame clones and drops some. The repertoire has approximately 81,000 clones, around 89% of them found once; the top ten carry approximately 0.45%. The specimen comprised CD4+ or CD8+ T cells sorted from blood, sampled in a trial of the OX40 agonist ivuxolimab. The origin of the receptors is an adult with an advanced solid tumor such as melanoma, head and neck, liver or kidney cancer. Both conserved end residues are part of each CDR3. A D gene is named only where the DNA matches it firmly. Not every row has a clone size; where given, it reads once, few, many or a size class.

clone_size j_call d_call v_call cdr3_aa cdr3_nt
. TRBJ2-1 . TRBV11-2 CASSLRGPSSNEQFF TGTGCCAGCAGCTTACGGGGTCCCTCGAGCAATGAGCAGTTCTTC
. TRBJ2-5 TRBD1 TRBV25-1 CASSEPGQGKETQYF TGTGCCAGCAGTGAACCCGGACAGGGGAAAGAGACCCAGTACTTC
. TRBJ2-3 . TRBV5-4 CASSSGGDPDTQYF TGTGCCAGCAGCTCGGGTGGGGACCCAGATACGCAGTATTTT
. TRBJ1-6 TRBD1 TRBV7-3 CASSFGQADSPLHF TGTGCCAGCAGCTTCGGACAGGCAGATTCACCCCTCCACTTT
. TRBJ2-7 TRBD1 TRBV5-1 CASSLEGQGPYEQYF TGCGCCAGCAGCTTGGAGGGACAGGGGCCCTACGAGCAGTACTTC
few TRBJ2-7 TRBD1 TRBV19 CASSISDRAHPQYF TGTGCCAGTAGTATCTCGGACAGGGCACATCCTCAGTACTTC
once TRBJ2-2 TRBD1 TRBV7-2 CASSPFHRGGELFF TGTGCCAGCAGCCCATTCCACAGGGGTGGGGAGCTGTTTTTT
. TRBJ1-4 . TRBV29-1 CSAQGGTGREKLFF TGCAGCGCCCAAGGGGGGACGGGGAGGGAAAAACTGTTTTTT
. TRBJ1-2 . TRBV28 CASSFPTATEGYGYTF TGTGCCAGCAGTTTCCCCACAGCCACGGAGGGGTATGGCTACACCTTC
once TRBJ1-1 . TRBV9 CASSPSTGMNTEAFF TGTGCCAGCAGCCCCTCTACGGGAATGAACACTGAAGCTTTCTTT
. TRBJ2-7 . TRBV5-1 CASSEAGGGEQYF TGCGCCAGCAGCGAGGCAGGGGGAGGCGAGCAGTACTTC
few TRBJ2-7 . TRBV18 CASSPLFGSEQYF TGTGCCAGCTCACCACTTTTTGGGAGCGAGCAGTACTTC
once TRBJ2-3 . TRBV14 CASNRGTSTDTQYF TGTGCCAGCAATAGGGGTACTAGCACAGATACGCAGTATTTT
. TRBJ2-7 . TRBV7-9 CASTDSYEQYF TGTGCCAGCACCGACAGCTACGAGCAGTACTTC
once TRBJ1-5 . TRBV19 CASSFLGPASNQPQHF TGTGCCAGTAGTTTCTTAGGGCCCGCTAGCAATCAGCCCCAGCATTTT
. TRBJ2-1 . TRBV28 CASSLVEKRAYNEQFF TGTGCCAGCAGTTTGGTAGAAAAGCGCGCCTACAATGAGCAGTTCTTC
. TRBJ2-7 TRBD2 TRBV5-6 CASSPGGRTYEQYF TGTGCCAGCAGCCCGGGAGGTCGGACCTACGAGCAGTACTTC
. TRBJ2-2 . TRBV7-9 CASSPQGGAGGELFF TGTGCCAGCAGCCCCCAGGGGGGGGCGGGCGGGGAGCTGTTTTTT
. TRBJ2-5 TRBD1 TRBV5-4 CASSFPGQSATQYF TGTGCCAGCAGCTTTCCGGGACAGAGCGCGACCCAGTACTTC
few TRBJ1-5 TRBD1 TRBV19 CASSPPRGQDNQPQHF TGTGCCAGTAGTCCACCTAGGGGACAGGACAATCAGCCCCAGCATTTT
. TRBJ1-1 TRBD1 TRBV7-9 CASSQNAGGAVTEAFF TGTGCCAGCAGCCAGAATGCAGGGGGAGCAGTAACTGAAGCTTTCTTT
. TRBJ2-7 . TRBV27 CASSPRGGIYEQYF TGTGCCAGCAGTCCCAGGGGGGGGATATACGAGCAGTACTTC
. TRBJ1-6 TRBD1 TRBV7-3 CASSSSGRGNNSPLHF TGTGCCAGCAGCTCCTCGGGCAGGGGGAATAATTCACCCCTCCACTTT
. TRBJ2-3 TRBD2 TRBV10-3 CAISESTAGEGLQYF TGTGCCATCAGTGAGTCGACAGCGGGGGAGGGTTTACAGTATTTT
. TRBJ2-6 . TRBV19 CASGPSGANVLTF TGTGCCAGCGGTCCCTCTGGGGCCAACGTCCTGACTTTC
. TRBJ1-1 TRBD1 TRBV18 CASSPRNRGPSTEAFF TGTGCCAGCTCACCGCGAAACAGGGGGCCGAGCACTGAAGCTTTCTTT
. TRBJ1-2 . TRBV12-5 CATKSLQGSRPYGYTF TGTGCTACTAAATCCCTCCAGGGCTCCCGTCCCTATGGCTACACCTTC
. TRBJ2-5 TRBD2 TRBV6-1 CASKTSGPLGTQYF TGTGCCAGCAAGACTAGCGGTCCCCTGGGGACCCAGTACTTC
. TRBJ1-3 TRBD1 TRBV6-1 CASREQGAFGNTIYF TGTGCCAGCAGGGAACAGGGGGCGTTTGGAAACACCATATATTTT
. TRBJ1-4 . TRBV7-9 CASSLGNEGKEKLFF TGTGCCAGCAGCTTAGGTAACGAAGGTAAAGAAAAACTGTTTTTT
. TRBJ2-2 . TRBV19 CASSIAEGGELFF TGTGCCAGTAGTATCGCAGAAGGCGGGGAGCTGTTTTTT
. TRBJ2-3 . TRBV5-8 CASSSPSWRAVTDTQYF TGTGCCAGCAGCTCCCCTAGTTGGAGGGCGGTCACAGATACGCAGTATTTT
. TRBJ2-7 . TRBV27 CASSLSGSGEYEQYF TGTGCCAGCAGTTTATCAGGGTCTGGCGAGTACGAGCAGTACTTC
. TRBJ2-5 TRBD1 TRBV19 CASSDTGEWETQYF TGTGCCAGTAGCGACACAGGGGAGTGGGAGACCCAGTACTTC
. TRBJ1-4 . TRBV7-9 CASSPGDSLNEKLFF TGTGCCAGCAGCCCCGGAGACAGCCTGAATGAAAAACTGTTTTTT
. TRBJ1-2 TRBD1 TRBV4-2 CASSKQQGAEYGYTF TGTGCCAGCAGCAAACAACAGGGGGCTGAGTATGGCTACACCTTC
once TRBJ2-4 . TRBV6-1 CASRGTAKNIQYF TGTGCCAGCCGGGGGACAGCCAAAAACATTCAGTACTTC
once TRBJ2-3 TRBD1 TRBV19 CASSGRDRSRDTQYF TGTGCCAGTAGTGGCCGGGACAGGTCGAGAGATACGCAGTATTTT
. TRBJ1-1 . TRBV2 CASSDNSDTEAFF TGTGCCAGCAGTGATAACTCGGACACTGAAGCTTTCTTT
. TRBJ1-5 . TRBV28 CASSLPGNSNQPQHF TGTGCCAGCAGTTTACCGGGGAATAGCAATCAGCCCCAGCATTTT
. TRBJ2-3 TRBD2 TRBV11-1 CASSLAGGPYDTQYF TGTGCCAGCAGCCTAGCGGGGGGGCCTTATGATACGCAGTATTTT
. TRBJ2-7 TRBD1 TRBV5-1 CASTGGYEQYF TGCGCCAGCACAGGGGGCTACGAGCAGTACTTC
. TRBJ1-2 . TRBV7-9 CASSRLIYGYTF TGTGCCAGCAGCCGACTGATATATGGCTACACCTTC
. TRBJ1-2 TRBD1 TRBV5-8 CASSGGTGGYGYTF TGTGCCAGCAGCGGAGGGACAGGGGGCTATGGCTACACCTTC
. TRBJ2-2 . TRBV7-3 CASSLLGNTGELFF TGTGCCAGCAGCTTACTGGGGAACACCGGGGAGCTGTTTTTT
. TRBJ2-7 . TRBV10-3 CAISEGPYEQYF TGTGCCATCAGTGAGGGCCCCTACGAGCAGTACTTC
. TRBJ1-2 . TRBV9 CASSAGGTANYGYTF TGTGCCAGCAGCGCCGGCGGAACAGCGAACTATGGCTACACCTTC
. TRBJ2-2 . TRBV7-7 CASSLLNTGELFF TGTGCTAGCAGCTTGCTGAACACCGGGGAGCTGTTTTTT
. TRBJ2-7 TRBD1 TRBV7-8 CASSLVPGQGAHEQYF TGTGCCAGCAGCTTAGTCCCGGGACAGGGGGCCCACGAGCAGTACTTC
. TRBJ1-6 . TRBV6-1 CATLSGGQYNSPLHF TGTGCCACCCTGTCGGGGGGGCAATATAATTCACCCCTCCACTTT
. TRBJ2-1 TRBD2 TRBV7-2 CASSLLAGVYNEQFF TGTGCCAGCAGCTTGCTGGCGGGGGTTTACAATGAGCAGTTCTTC
. TRBJ2-3 TRBD2 TRBV27 CASWGGVRDTQYF TGTGCCTCCTGGGGGGGGGTGAGGGATACGCAGTATTTT
. TRBJ2-2 . TRBV19 CASSPLAGGPHTGELFF TGTGCCAGTTCTCCTCTTGCCGGGGGGCCCCACACCGGGGAGCTGTTTTTT
few TRBJ1-1 . TRBV2 CASKDSHTEAFF TGTGCCAGCAAGGACAGTCACACTGAAGCTTTCTTT
. TRBJ1-1 TRBD1 TRBV7-6 CASSLSGAGGFLNTEAFF TGTGCCAGCAGCCTATCCGGGGCAGGGGGCTTTCTTAACACTGAAGCTTTCTTT
. TRBJ1-1 . TRBV18 CASSSPGLNTEAFF TGTGCCAGCTCCTCTCCCGGGTTGAACACTGAAGCTTTCTTT
. TRBJ1-1 TRBD1 TRBV7-2 CASSLQGAGAFF TGTGCCAGCAGCTTGCAGGGGGCCGGAGCTTTCTTT
. TRBJ2-5 . TRBV2 CASRLVVEGTQYF TGTGCCAGCCGTTTAGTGGTGGAAGGGACCCAGTACTTC
. TRBJ2-3 . TRBV29-1 CSVGQGLNTDTQYF TGCAGCGTTGGCCAGGGGCTCAACACAGATACGCAGTATTTT